These 25 T cell receptor beta chains were all obtained from the same sample, sequenced in a study of response to subunit inactivated influenza vaccine. TCRdb processed the RT-PCR reads anew with MiXCR; each CDR3 protein has one entry. The sample has fewer than 650,000 distinct CDR3 sequences, 13% seen once; the top ten hold around 12%. The starting material was PBMCs from blood, obtained roughly 47 days after vaccination. The receptor source for this set is a man in his fifties who received an inactivated influenza vaccine.

This rearrangement joins TRBV5-1 to TRBJ2-7, with D uncertain. There are 12 residues in the CDR3. Germline V lookup: CDR1 SGHRS, CDR2 YFSETQ. Trimming took 3 bases from V and 3 from J, leaving 7 bases between them. CDR3: CASSSQDYEQYF. CDR3 nucleotides: TGCGCCAGCAGCTCCCAGGACTACGAGCAGTACTTC.

The chain is built from TRBV2 and TRBJ2-7; TRBD2 matches at 9 bases. The CDR3 extends over 14 amino acids. Germline-derived CDR1 and CDR2 are SNHLY and FYNNEI. With 3 bases clipped from V and 4 bases from J, the junction kept 4 bases outside the gene matches. The CDR3 sequence: CASSDSSGKYEQYF. Here the CDR3 DNA reads TGTGCCAGCAGTGATTCTAGCGGGAAGTACGAGCAGTACTTC.

The chain recombines TRBV5-1 with TRBJ2-3; no clear D gene. The CDR3 is 16 residues long. V shed 4 bases and J shed 6 bases, with 21 bases lying between them. CDR1 is SGHRS, CDR2 YFSETQ, per germline. This chain's CDR3 is CASSPAPGRLRDTQYF. Written as DNA, the CDR3 is TGCGCCAGCAGCCCCGCCCCAGGCCGGTTGCGCGATACGCAGTATTTT.

This clonotype was counted only a few times. The CDR3 coding sequence is TGTGCCATCAGTCCTTCGGGGGGTGAAAAACTGTTTTTT. It codes for CAISPSGGEKLFF. The chain recombines TRBV10-3 with TRBJ1-4; D may be TRBD1 (5 bases). This CDR3 spans 13 amino acids. CDR1 is ENHRY and CDR2 is SYGVKD in the germline V gene. V was clipped by 5 bases and J by 7 bases, with 11 bases between them.

As regards this clonotype: The conserved closing phenylalanine or tryptophan is absent in this CDR3, likely reflecting a read error. The chain links TRBV13 to TRBJ2-2; D gene ambiguous. The germline CDR1 and CDR2 sequences are PRHDT and FYEKMQ (reference sequence). V dropped 10 bases and J dropped 9 bases, with 21 bases sitting between them. This CDR3 has 14 amino acids. CDR3 in DNA: TGTGCCATCGGCCCCGGCCTCATCTGCTGGGAGCTGTTTTGT. Amino acids: CAIGPGLICWELFC.

This clonotype was seen more than once but under ten times. This sequence joins TRBV12-3 or TRBV12-4 and TRBJ2-5, with D uncertain. CDR3 size: 20 residues. Deletions cut 5 bases from V and 1 base from J, with 29 bases between. CDR3 protein: CASSPPRRTLRPRAQETQYF. CDR3 nucleotides: TGTGCCAGCAGTCCCCCCCGGCGGACCCTTCGGCCTAGAGCCCAAGAGACCCAGTACTTC.

This chain joins TRBV5-6 and TRBJ2-3; no clear D. Trimming took off 9 bases at V and 3 bases at J, with 14 bases between the two ends. CDR1 and CDR2 (germline): SGHDT, YYEEEE. This CDR3 has 13 amino acids. In nucleotides, the CDR3 is TGTGCCATCGGCCCAAGACTTACAGATACGCAGTATTTT. Its translation is CAIGPRLTDTQYF.

This clonotype was seen a handful of times. The J gene is TRBJ2-2, the V gene TRBV6-2 or TRBV6-3, with D unclear. This CDR3 is 13 amino acids long. The V gene's germline CDR1 is MNHEY and CDR2 SVGEGT. The germline V and J ends were trimmed by 2 bases and 5 bases, with 6 bases remaining between them. CDR3: CASSYPRTGELFF. The DNA for the CDR3 is TGTGCCAGCAGTTACCCAAGGACCGGGGAGCTGTTTTTT.

This clonotype showed up many times. V and J are TRBV7-2 and TRBJ2-1, with D perhaps TRBD1 (6 bases). V was trimmed by 0 bases and J by 12 bases, leaving 9 bases between them. This CDR3 is built from 12 residues. The germline CDR1 and CDR2 sequences are SGHTA and FQGNSA. CDR3 sequence (DNA): TGTGCCAGCAGCTTAGCGATAGGGGGGCAGTTCTTC. It is translated as CASSLAIGGQFF.

This clonotype has just a few counts. The V call is TRBV15, the J call TRBJ2-1; 8 nucleotides match TRBD2. Germline V gene lookup returns CDR1 LNHNV and CDR2 YYDKDF (reference sequence). The ends lost 1 base at V and 3 bases at J; junction bases unmatched: 5. The CDR3 is made up of 16 amino acids. CDR3: CATSRGAGTSYNEQFF. In DNA, the CDR3 is TGTGCCACCAGCAGAGGGGCCGGGACTAGCTACAATGAGCAGTTCTTC.

A few counts support this clonotype. The CDR3 here is CASSQGRGQYSGDTQYF. In nucleotides, the CDR3 is TGCGCCAGCAGCCAAGGGCGGGGGCAATATTCGGGTGATACGCAGTATTTT. The chain couples TRBV4-3 to TRBJ2-3; tentative D call: TRBD2 (7 bases). Trimming shortened V by 1 base and J by 6 bases, and 20 bases separated the two germline ends. Germline-derived CDR1 and CDR2 are LGHNA and YSLEER. The CDR3 has 17 amino acids.

This clonotype was seen just once. One end of the junction is discordant with germline, which a read error may explain. The genes are TRBV3-1 and TRBJ2-5; 8 positions match TRBD1. The CDR3 has 17 amino acids. Germline-derived CDR1 and CDR2 are LGHDT and YNNKEL (reference sequence). This CDR3 reads CASTQDRQGAGQETQYF. The CDR3 DNA is TGTGCCAGCACCCAAGATCGGCAGGGGGCAGGTCAAGAGACCCAGTACTTC.

This clonotype was seen repeatedly, ten times or more. This chain uses TRBV7-9 with TRBJ2-7; D call uncertain. This CDR3 has 13 residues. V was clipped by 5 bases and J by 3 bases, with 11 bases between them. Germline lookup yields CDR1 SEHNR and CDR2 FQNEAQ (reference sequence). The CDR3 spells CASSHWDGYEQYF. The DNA for the CDR3 is TGTGCCAGCAGCCACTGGGATGGCTACGAGCAGTACTTC.

The J gene is TRBJ2-3, the V gene TRBV7-2; perhaps TRBD1 as D (5 bases). Trimming stripped 0 bases from V and 0 bases from J, with 7 bases between. The CDR3 has 15 amino acids. Germline-derived CDR1 and CDR2 are SGHTA and FQGNSA. The CDR3 region has the DNA TGTGCCAGCAGCTTAGCCCCAGGGAGCACAGATACGCAGTATTTT. It translates to CASSLAPGSTDTQYF.

V usage is TRBV20-1 and J usage is TRBJ2-1; 10 bases align to TRBD2. Germline CDR1 is DFQATT and CDR2 is SNEGSKA (reference sequence). The CDR3 is made up of 14 amino acids. Trimming cost V 6 bases and J 6 bases; bases outside gene matches: 8. CDR3 nucleotides: TGCAGTGCATTCCAGAGCGGGGGGGCCAATGAGCAGTTCTTC. Translating gives CSAFQSGGANEQFF.

The sample holds many counts of this clonotype. The chain combines TRBV29-1 with TRBJ1-6, with TRBD1 matching 7 bases. Trimming cost V 4 bases and J 7 bases; bases outside gene matches: 4. Looked up from germline, CDR1 is SQVTM and CDR2 is ANQGSEA. The CDR3 runs 13 residues. DNA of the CDR3: TGCAGCGTTGGACAGGGAGGGAATTCACCCCTCCACTTT. It translates to CSVGQGGNSPLHF.

The chain couples TRBV5-1 to TRBJ2-5, with D possibly being TRBD2 (6 bases). V lost 4 bases and J lost 0, with 10 bases in between. Looked up from germline, CDR1 is SGHRS and CDR2 is YFSETQ. The CDR3 is made up of 14 amino acids. CDR3 DNA: TGCGCCAGCAGCCCAGGGACTTACCAAGAGACCCAGTACTTC. It translates to CASSPGTYQETQYF.

Only a few counts were recorded for this clonotype. The gene calls are TRBV5-1 and TRBJ2-3, with D possibly being TRBD2 (6 bases). CDR3 size: 16 residues. V lost 4 bases, J lost 1 base, and 16 bases lay in between. In germline, CDR1 is SGHRS, CDR2 YFSETQ. The CDR3 sequence is CASSLRGAAGTDTQYF. The CDR3 DNA follows: TGCGCCAGCAGCCTGCGGGGCGCCGCGGGCACAGATACGCAGTATTTT.

The rearrangement links TRBV5-1 to TRBJ2-1; D perhaps matches TRBD2 (5 bases). Germline assignment: CDR1 SGHRS and CDR2 YFSETQ. The CDR3 spans 15 residues. The V end was cut by 3 bases, the J end by 7 bases, with 17 bases between. CDR3 DNA: TGCGCCAGCAGCTCGATGGACTCGAGGGTGAATGAGCAGTTCTTC. As protein: CASSSMDSRVNEQFF.

This clonotype was recorded many times. The chain uses TRBV20-1 and TRBJ2-1, with D tentatively TRBD1 or TRBD2 (5 bases each). V lost 5 bases to trimming and J lost 5 bases, with 16 bases between them. This CDR3 region has 14 residues. Germline V lookup: CDR1 DFQATT, CDR2 SNEGSKA (reference sequence). The CDR3 coding sequence is TGCAGTGCTCCCCCTATTGTGGGGGACAATGAGCAGTTCTTC. This gives the protein CSAPPIVGDNEQFF.

This clonotype came up a few times. This chain links TRBV5-1 with TRBJ1-2, with 9 bases lining up with TRBD1. CDR1 and CDR2 (germline): SGHRS, YFSETQ. This CDR3 is 15 amino acids long. V shed 3 bases and J 5 bases; nucleotides not matched to a gene: 8. The CDR3 DNA sequence: TGCGCCAGCAGCTCTGGACAGGGGCGCGGATATGGCTACACCTTC. As protein: CASSSGQGRGYGYTF.

In this sample, this clonotype turned up a few times. This chain connects TRBV4-1 to TRBJ1-5, with TRBD1 matching 10 bases. Germline V gives CDR1 MGHRA, CDR2 YSYEKL. Trimming at V came to 0 bases and at J to 9 bases, leaving 8 bases not matched to a gene. This CDR3 spans 16 amino acids. CDR3 nucleotide sequence: TGCGCCAGCAGCCAAGACCGGGACAGGGGTCTTTGGCCCCAGCATTTT. This gives the protein CASSQDRDRGLWPQHF.

The V and J genes are TRBV10-3 and TRBJ1-5; possibly TRBD1 for D (5 bases). Germline-derived CDR1 and CDR2 are ENHRY and SYGVKD. There are 14 residues in the CDR3. V was trimmed by 6 bases and J by 4 bases, leaving 13 bases between them. The CDR3 sequence is CAIRKWTKNQPQHF. CDR3 nucleotide sequence: TGTGCCATCAGAAAGTGGACAAAAAATCAGCCCCAGCATTTT.

The chain uses TRBV7-2 and TRBJ2-5; D is uncertain. Germline CDR1 SGHTA, CDR2 FQGNSA. Trimming shortened V by 7 bases and J by 2 bases, and 11 bases separated the two germline ends. This CDR3 is 13 amino acids long. This CDR3 is CASTFTPQETQYF. CDR3 nucleotide sequence: TGTGCCAGCACCTTTACTCCGCAAGAGACCCAGTACTTC. The full variable domain, with the rest looked up from reference TRBV7-2 and TRBJ2-5, is GAGVSQSPSNKVTEKGKDVELRCDPISGHTALYWYRQSLGQGLEFLIYFQGNSAPDKSGLPSDRFSAERTGGSVSTLTIQRTQQEDSAVYLCASTFTPQETQYFGPGTRLLVL.

V and J are TRBV5-1 and TRBJ2-3; 7 bases agree with TRBD2. The CDR3 is 13 residues long. CDR1 and CDR2 (germline): SGHRS, YFSETQ. V was clipped by 7 bases and J by 4 bases; unmatched bases: 6. The DNA for the CDR3 is TGCGCCAGCTCCCCCCGGGAGGCAGATACGCAGTATTTT. Its protein is CASSPREADTQYF.